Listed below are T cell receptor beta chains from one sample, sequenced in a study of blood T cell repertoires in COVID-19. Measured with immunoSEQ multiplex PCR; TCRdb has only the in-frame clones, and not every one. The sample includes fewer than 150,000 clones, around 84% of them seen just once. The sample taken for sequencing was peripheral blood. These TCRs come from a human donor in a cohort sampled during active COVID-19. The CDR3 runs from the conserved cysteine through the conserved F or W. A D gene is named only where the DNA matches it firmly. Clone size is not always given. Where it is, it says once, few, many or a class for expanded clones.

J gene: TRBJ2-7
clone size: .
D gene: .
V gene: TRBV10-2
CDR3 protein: CASNNLASSYEQYF
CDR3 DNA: TGCGCCAGCAATAATCTAGCGAGCTCCTACGAGCAGTACTTC

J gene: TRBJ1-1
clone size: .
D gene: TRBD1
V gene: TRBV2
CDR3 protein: CASSQGGGFRMNTEAFF
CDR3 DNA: TGTGCCAGCAGTCAGGGGGGCGGATTTCGGATGAACACTGAAGCTTTCTTT

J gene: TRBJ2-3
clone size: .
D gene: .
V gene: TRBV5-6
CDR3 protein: CASSSWGADTQYF
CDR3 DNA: TGTGCCAGCAGCTCGTGGGGCGCAGATACGCAGTATTTT

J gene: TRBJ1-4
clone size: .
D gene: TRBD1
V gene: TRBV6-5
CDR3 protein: CASSWDRANEKLFF
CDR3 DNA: TGTGCCAGCAGTTGGGACAGGGCCAATGAAAAACTGTTTTTT

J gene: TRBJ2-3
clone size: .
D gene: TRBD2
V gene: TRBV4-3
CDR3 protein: CASSQGPGLAVTDTQYF
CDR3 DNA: TGCGCCAGCAGCCAAGGGCCGGGACTAGCGGTAACAGATACGCAGTATTTT

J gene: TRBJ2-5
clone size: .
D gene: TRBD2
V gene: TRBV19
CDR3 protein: CASSLAGGRETQYF
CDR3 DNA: TGTGCCAGTAGCTTAGCGGGGGGGCGCGAGACCCAGTACTTC

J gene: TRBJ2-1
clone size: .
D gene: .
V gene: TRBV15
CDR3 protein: CATSRDRAGSSYNEQFF
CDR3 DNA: TGTGCCACCAGCAGAGATCGGGCGGGGAGCTCCTACAATGAGCAGTTCTTC

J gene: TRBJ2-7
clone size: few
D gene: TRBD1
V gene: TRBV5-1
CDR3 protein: CASSSGGSDEQYF
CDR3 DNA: TGCGCCAGCAGCTCAGGGGGTTCGGACGAGCAGTACTTC

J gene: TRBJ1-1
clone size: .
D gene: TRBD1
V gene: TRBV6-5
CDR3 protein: CASSYRGRDGGTEAFF
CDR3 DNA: TGTGCCAGCAGTTACAGGGGGCGAGATGGTGGCACTGAAGCTTTCTTT

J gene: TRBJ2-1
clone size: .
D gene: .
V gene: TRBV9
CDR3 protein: CASSSPVATDNEQFF
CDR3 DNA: TGTGCCAGCAGCTCCCCGGTAGCCACCGACAATGAGCAGTTCTTC

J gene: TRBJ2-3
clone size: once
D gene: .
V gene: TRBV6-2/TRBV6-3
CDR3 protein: CASSYSGGANTQYF
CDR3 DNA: TGTGCCAGCAGTTACTCAGGGGGTGCGAATACGCAGTATTTT

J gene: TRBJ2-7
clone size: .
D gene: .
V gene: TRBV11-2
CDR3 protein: CASSGLGRGPAGYEQYF
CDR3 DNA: TGTGCCAGCAGCGGTCTCGGCAGGGGCCCGGCCGGCTACGAGCAGTACTTC

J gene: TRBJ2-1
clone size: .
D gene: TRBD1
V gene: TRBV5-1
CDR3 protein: CASSLGQGAHNEQFF
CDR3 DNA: TGCGCCAGCAGCTTGGGACAGGGGGCCCACAATGAGCAGTTCTTC

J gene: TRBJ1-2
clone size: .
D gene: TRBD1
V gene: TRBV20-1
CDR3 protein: CSAREDRGAIF
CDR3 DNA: TGCAGTGCTAGAGAGGACAGGGGGGCAATCTTC

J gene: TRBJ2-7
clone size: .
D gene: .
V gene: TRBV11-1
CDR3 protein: CASSLRTASYEQYF
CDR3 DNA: TGTGCCAGCAGCTTACGGACAGCCTCCTACGAGCAGTACTTC

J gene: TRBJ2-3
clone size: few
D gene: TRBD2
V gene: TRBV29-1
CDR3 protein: CSVYPASGGQDTQYF
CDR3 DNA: TGCAGCGTTTACCCCGCTAGCGGGGGGCAAGATACGCAGTATTTT

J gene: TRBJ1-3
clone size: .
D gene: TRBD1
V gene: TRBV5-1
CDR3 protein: CASSFRQGAGNTIYF
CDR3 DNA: TGCGCCAGCAGCTTTAGACAGGGCGCTGGAAACACCATATATTTT